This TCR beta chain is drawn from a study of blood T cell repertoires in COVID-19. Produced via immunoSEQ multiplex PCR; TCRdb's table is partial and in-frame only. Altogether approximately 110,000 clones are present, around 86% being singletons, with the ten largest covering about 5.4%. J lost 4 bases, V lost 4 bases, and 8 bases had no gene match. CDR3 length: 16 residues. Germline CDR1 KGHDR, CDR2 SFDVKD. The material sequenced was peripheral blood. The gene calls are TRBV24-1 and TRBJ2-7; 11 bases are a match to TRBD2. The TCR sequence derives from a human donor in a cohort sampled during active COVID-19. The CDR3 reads CATSDLGTSGQYEQYF. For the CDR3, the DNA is TGTGCCACCAGTGACCTCGGGACTAGCGGACAATACGAGCAGTACTTC.